The 7 T cell receptor beta chains below all came from one sample that was sequenced in a study of long-term antiretroviral therapy in people with HIV. It was version v3.0 of the immunoSEQ assay that was run at survey level. Profiling relied on immunoSEQ multiplex PCR, and the TCRdb table lists in-frame clones only, not all of them. The sample records roughly 12,000 clones, 75% to 85% being singletons. The specimen was unsorted PBMCs, collected 3.4 years after starting antiretroviral therapy. All receptors derive from a man in his forties or fifties with HIV.

The rearrangement joins TRBV18 to TRBJ1-1; TRBD1 is a possible D gene (5 bases). This CDR3 contains 19 residues. Trimming cost V 3 bases and J 0 bases, with 23 bases left between them. CDR1 is KGHSH, CDR2 LQKENI, per germline. In nucleotides, the CDR3 is TGTGCCAGCTCACCTACTCAAATGACAGAACTACTCGTGAACACTGAAGCTTTCTTT. This translates into CASSPTQMTELLVNTEAFF.

V gene TRBV5-1 combines with J gene TRBJ2-3, with 7 bases identical to TRBD2. There are 17 residues in the CDR3. V was clipped by 0 bases and J by 3 bases; unmatched bases: 10. From germline, CDR1 is SGHRS and CDR2 YFSETQ. The CDR3 DNA reads TGCGCCAGCAGCTTGGCCGTGAGCGGGACCGGTACAGATACGCAGTATTTT. This encodes CASSLAVSGTGTDTQYF. Full variable domain (rest looked up from reference TRBV5-1 and TRBJ2-3): KAGVTQTPRYLIKTRGQQVTLSCSPISGHRSVSWYQQTPGQGLQFLFEYFSETQRNKGNFPGRFSGRQFSNSRSEMNVSTLELGDSALYLCASSLAVSGTGTDTQYFGPGTRLTVL.

The rearrangement uses TRBV5-4 and TRBJ2-4; 11 bases are a match to TRBD2. The CDR3 consists of 16 residues. The J segment lost 3 bases and the V segment lost 4 bases, leaving 6 bases of the junction unmatched. Germline CDR1 and CDR2: SGHNT and YYREEE (reference sequence). As DNA, the CDR3 is TGTGCCAGCAGCCCGGCCCTAGCGGGGGGCAAAAACATTCAGTACTTC. Protein product: CASSPALAGGKNIQYF.

This clone was counted a single time. This chain uses TRBV6-6 with TRBJ2-7; the D gene is possibly TRBD2 (6 bases). Looked up from germline, CDR1 is MNHNY and CDR2 is SVGAGI (reference sequence). The CDR3 is 14 amino acids. The germline V and J ends were trimmed by 6 bases and 5 bases, with 17 bases remaining between them. As DNA, the CDR3 is TGTGCCAGCAGCCCAGTTGGAGGGCTTAACGAGCAGTACTTC. Translation gives CASSPVGGLNEQYF.

The chain is built from TRBV19 and TRBJ2-6; D is undetermined. The CDR3 spans 13 residues. Germline lookup yields CDR1 LNHDA and CDR2 SQIVND (reference sequence). The V end was cut by 9 bases, the J end by 0 bases, with 6 bases between. The chain's CDR3 is CASHNSGANVLTF. DNA for the CDR3: TGTGCCAGCCACAACTCTGGGGCCAACGTCCTGACTTTC. Full variable domain (rest looked up from reference TRBV19 and TRBJ2-6): DGGITQSPKYLFRKEGQNVTLSCEQNLNHDAMYWYRQDPGQGLRLIYYSQIVNDFQKGDIAEGYSVSREKKESFPLTVTSAQKNPTAFYLCASHNSGANVLTFGAGSRLTVL.

This clone has only one observation. The V and J genes are TRBV5-6 and TRBJ2-7; no clear D. This CDR3 has 14 residues. The germline gives CDR1 SGHDT, CDR2 YYEEEE. Trimming took off 0 bases at V and 1 base at J, with 8 bases between the two ends. The CDR3 spells CASSLVIGSYEQYF. CDR3 nucleotides: TGTGCCAGCAGCTTGGTCATAGGGTCCTACGAGCAGTACTTC.

The chain uses TRBV9 and TRBJ1-1, with 7 bases lining up with TRBD1. The CDR3 is 12 residues long. V was pared by 3 bases and J by 11 bases, with 7 bases of the junction left unmatched. Germline V gene lookup returns CDR1 SGDLS and CDR2 YYNGEE. The CDR3 reads CASSGSRGTAFF. Written as DNA, the CDR3 is TGTGCCAGCAGCGGTTCCAGGGGGACGGCTTTCTTT.